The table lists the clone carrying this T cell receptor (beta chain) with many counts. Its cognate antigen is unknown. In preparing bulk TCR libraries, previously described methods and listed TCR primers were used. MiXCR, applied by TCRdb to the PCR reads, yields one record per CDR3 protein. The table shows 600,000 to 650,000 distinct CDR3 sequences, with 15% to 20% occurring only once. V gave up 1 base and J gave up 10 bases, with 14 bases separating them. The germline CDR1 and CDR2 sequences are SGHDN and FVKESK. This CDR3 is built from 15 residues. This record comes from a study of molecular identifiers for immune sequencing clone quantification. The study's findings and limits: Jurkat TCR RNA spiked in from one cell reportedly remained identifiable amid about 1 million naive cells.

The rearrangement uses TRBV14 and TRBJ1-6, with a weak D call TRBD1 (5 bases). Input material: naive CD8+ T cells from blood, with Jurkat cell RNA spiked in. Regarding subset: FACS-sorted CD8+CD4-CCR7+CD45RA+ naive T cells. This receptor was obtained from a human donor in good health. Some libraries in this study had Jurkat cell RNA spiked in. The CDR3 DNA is TGTGCCAGCAGCCAAGTCCGGGGCCCCGGGTCACCCCTCCACTTT. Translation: CASSQVRGPGSPLHF.